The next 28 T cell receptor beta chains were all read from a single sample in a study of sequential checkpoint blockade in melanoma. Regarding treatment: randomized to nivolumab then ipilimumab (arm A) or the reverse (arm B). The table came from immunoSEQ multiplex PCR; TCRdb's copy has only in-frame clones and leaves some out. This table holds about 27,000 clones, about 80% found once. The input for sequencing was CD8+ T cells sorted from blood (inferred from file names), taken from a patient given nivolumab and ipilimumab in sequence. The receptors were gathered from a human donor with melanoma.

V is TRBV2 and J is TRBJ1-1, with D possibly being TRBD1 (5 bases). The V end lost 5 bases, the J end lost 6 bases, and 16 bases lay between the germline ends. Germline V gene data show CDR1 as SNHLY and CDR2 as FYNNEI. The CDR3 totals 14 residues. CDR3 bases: TGTGCCAGCAGTATAACAGGCGAGGTGGCTGAAGCTTTCTTT. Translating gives CASSITGEVAEAFF.

This chain's CDR3 is CASSVQGAPRGNEQFF. Here the CDR3 DNA reads TGTGCCAGCAGCGTGCAGGGGGCGCCTCGGGGCAATGAGCAGTTCTTC. The genes are TRBV7-6 and TRBJ2-1; 8 bases line up with TRBD1. The V gene end was trimmed by 5 bases and the J gene end by 6 bases; junction bases not matched to a gene: 12. The length of the CDR3 is 16 residues. From germline, CDR1 is SGHVS and CDR2 FNYEAQ.

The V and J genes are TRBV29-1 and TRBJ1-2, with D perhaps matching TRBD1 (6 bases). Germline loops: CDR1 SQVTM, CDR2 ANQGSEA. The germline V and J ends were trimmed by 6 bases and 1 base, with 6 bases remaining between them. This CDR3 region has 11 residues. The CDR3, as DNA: TGCAGCGTGGACAGTAACTATGGCTACACCTTC. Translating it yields CSVDSNYGYTF.

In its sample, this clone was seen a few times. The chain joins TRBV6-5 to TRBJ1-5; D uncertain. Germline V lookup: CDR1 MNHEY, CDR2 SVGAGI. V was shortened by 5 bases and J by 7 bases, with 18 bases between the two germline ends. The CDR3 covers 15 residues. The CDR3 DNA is TGTGCCAGCAGTGTCTCGGAGGACGGTATACAGCCCCAGCATTTT. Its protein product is CASSVSEDGIQPQHF.

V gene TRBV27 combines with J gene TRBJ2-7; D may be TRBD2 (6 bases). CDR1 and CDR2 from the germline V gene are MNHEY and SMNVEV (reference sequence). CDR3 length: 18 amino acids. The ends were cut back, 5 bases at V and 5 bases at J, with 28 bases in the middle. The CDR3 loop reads CASSPWGDVRSLLNEQYF. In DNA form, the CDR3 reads TGTGCCAGCAGTCCCTGGGGGGACGTAAGATCCTTATTGAACGAGCAGTACTTC.

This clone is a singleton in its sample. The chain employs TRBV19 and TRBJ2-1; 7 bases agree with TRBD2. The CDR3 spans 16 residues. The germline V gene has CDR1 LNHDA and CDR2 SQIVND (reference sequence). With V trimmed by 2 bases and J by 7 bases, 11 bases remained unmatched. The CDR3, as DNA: TGTGCCAGTAGTATATCCCCGGAGACTAGCTTGAATGAGCAGTTCTTC. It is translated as CASSISPETSLNEQFF. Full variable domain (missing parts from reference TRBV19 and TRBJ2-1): DGGITQSPKYLFRKEGQNVTLSCEQNLNHDAMYWYRQDPGQGLRLIYYSQIVNDFQKGDIAEGYSVSREKKESFPLTVTSAQKNPTAFYLCASSISPETSLNEQFFGPGTRLTVL.

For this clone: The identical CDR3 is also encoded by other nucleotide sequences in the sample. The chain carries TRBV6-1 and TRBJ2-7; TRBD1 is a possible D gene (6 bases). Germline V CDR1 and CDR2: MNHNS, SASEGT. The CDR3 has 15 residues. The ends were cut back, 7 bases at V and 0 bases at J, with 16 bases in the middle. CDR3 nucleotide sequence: TGTGCCAGCACTTTTGCAGGGGAAGGCTCCTACGAGCAGTACTTC. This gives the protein CASTFAGEGSYEQYF.

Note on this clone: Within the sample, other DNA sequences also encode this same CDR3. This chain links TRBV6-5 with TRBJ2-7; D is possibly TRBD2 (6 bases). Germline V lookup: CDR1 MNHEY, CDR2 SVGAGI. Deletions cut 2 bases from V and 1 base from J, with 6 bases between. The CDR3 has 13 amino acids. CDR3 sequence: CASSYGGSYEQYF. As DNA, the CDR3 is TGTGCCAGCAGTTACGGGGGGTCCTACGAGCAGTACTTC.

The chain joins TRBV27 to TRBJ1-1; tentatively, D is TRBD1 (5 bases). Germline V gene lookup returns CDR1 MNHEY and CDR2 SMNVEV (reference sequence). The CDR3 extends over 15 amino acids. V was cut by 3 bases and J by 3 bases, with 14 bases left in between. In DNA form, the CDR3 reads TGTGCCAGCAGTTTGTTTGAGGGAGGGGACACTGAAGCTTTCTTT. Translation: CASSLFEGGDTEAFF.

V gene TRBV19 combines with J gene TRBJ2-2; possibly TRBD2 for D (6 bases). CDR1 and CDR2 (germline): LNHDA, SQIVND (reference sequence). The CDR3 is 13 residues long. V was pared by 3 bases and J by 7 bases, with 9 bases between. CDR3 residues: CASSIGGNGELFF. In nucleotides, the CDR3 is TGTGCCAGTAGTATTGGGGGGAACGGGGAGCTGTTTTTT.

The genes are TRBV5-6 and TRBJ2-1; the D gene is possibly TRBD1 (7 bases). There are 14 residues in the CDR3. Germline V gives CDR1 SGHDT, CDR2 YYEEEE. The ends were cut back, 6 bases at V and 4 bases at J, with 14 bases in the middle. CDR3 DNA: TGTGCCAGCACTGGAGGGACAGCTTACAATGAGCAGTTCTTC. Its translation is CASTGGTAYNEQFF. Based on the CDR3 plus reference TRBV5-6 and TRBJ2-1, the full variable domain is DAGVTQSPTHLIKTRGQQVTLRCSPKSGHDTVSWYQQALGQGPQFIFQYYEEEERQRGNFPDRFSGHQFPNYSSELNVNALLLGDSALYLCASTGGTAYNEQFFGPGTRLTVL.

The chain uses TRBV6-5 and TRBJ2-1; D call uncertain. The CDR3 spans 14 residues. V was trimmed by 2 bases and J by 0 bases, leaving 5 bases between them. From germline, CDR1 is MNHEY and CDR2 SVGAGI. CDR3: CASSYLSSYNEQFF. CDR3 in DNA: TGTGCCAGCAGTTACCTGAGCTCCTACAATGAGCAGTTCTTC.

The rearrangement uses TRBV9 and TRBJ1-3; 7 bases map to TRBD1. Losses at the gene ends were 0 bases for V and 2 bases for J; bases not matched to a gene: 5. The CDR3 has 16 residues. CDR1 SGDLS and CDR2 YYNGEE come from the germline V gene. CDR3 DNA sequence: TGTGCCAGCAGCGTAGGCACAGGGGTTACTGGAAACACCATATATTTT. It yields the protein CASSVGTGVTGNTIYF.

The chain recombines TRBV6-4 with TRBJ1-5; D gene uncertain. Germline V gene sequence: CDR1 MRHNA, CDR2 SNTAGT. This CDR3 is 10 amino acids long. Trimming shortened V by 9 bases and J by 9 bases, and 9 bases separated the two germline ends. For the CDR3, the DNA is TGTGCCAGTTGCGTGTGGCCCCAGCATTTT. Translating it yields CASCVWPQHF.

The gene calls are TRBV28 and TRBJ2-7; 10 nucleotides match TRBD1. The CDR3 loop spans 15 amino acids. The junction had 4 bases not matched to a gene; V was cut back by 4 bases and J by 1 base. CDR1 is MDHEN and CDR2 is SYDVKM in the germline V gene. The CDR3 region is CASSYGTGDSYEQYF. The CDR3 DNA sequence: TGTGCCAGCAGTTACGGGACAGGGGATTCCTACGAGCAGTACTTC.

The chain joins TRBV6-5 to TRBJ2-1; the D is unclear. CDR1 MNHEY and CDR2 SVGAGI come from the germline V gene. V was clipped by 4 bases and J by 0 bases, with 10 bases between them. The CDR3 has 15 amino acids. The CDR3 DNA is TGTGCCAGCAGTTTCGGGTCTAGCTCCTACAATGAGCAGTTCTTC. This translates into CASSFGSSSYNEQFF.

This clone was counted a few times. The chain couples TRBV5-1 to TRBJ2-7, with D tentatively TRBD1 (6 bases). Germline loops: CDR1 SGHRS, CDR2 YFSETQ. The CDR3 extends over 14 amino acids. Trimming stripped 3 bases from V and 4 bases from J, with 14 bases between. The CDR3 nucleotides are TGCGCCAGCAGCTCTACCGGGACAAGATACGAGCAGTACTTC. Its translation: CASSSTGTRYEQYF.

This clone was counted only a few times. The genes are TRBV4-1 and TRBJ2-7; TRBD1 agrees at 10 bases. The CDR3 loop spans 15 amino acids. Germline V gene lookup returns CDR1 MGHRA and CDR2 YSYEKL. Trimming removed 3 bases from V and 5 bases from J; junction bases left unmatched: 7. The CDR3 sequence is CASSHPGQGSDEQYF. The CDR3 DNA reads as TGCGCCAGCAGCCACCCGGGACAGGGGTCCGACGAGCAGTACTTC.

Here the CDR3 reads CASKRGPYEQYF. The CDR3 nucleotides are TGTGCCAGCAAGCGGGGGCCCTACGAGCAGTACTTC. The rearrangement uses TRBV6-1 and TRBJ2-7; 8 positions match TRBD2. This CDR3 is built from 12 residues. J was trimmed by 2 bases and V by 7 bases; bases with no gene match: 1. Per the germline V gene, CDR1 is MNHNS and CDR2 is SASEGT.

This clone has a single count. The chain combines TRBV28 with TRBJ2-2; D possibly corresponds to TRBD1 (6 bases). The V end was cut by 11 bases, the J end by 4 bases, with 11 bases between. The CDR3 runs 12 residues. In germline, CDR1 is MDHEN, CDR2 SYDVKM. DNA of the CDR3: TGTGCCGTACAGGGTGTCACCGGGGAGCTGTTTTTT. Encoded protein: CAVQGVTGELFF.

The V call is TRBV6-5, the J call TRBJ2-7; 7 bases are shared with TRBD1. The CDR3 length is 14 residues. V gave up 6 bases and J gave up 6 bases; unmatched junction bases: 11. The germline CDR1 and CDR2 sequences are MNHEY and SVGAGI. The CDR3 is CASSPIPDRREQYF. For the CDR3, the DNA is TGTGCCAGCAGCCCCATTCCGGACAGGCGCGAGCAGTACTTC.

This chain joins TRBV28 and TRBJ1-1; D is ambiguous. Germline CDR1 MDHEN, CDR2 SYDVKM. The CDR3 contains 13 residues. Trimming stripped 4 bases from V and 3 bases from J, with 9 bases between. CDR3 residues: CASSSYRDTEAFF. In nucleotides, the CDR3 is TGTGCCAGCAGTTCATACCGGGACACTGAAGCTTTCTTT. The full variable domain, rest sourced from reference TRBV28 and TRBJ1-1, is DVKVTQSSRYLVKRTGEKVFLECVQDMDHENMFWYRQDPGLGLRLIYFSYDVKMKEKGDIPEGYSVSREKKERFSLILESASTNQTSMYLCASSSYRDTEAFFGQGTRLTVV.

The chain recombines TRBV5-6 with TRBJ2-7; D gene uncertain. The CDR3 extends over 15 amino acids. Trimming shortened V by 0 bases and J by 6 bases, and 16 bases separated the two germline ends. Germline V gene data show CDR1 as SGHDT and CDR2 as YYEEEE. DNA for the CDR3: TGTGCCAGCAGCTTGGGCCCGTTCCAGGTCTCCGAGCAGTACTTC. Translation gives CASSLGPFQVSEQYF.

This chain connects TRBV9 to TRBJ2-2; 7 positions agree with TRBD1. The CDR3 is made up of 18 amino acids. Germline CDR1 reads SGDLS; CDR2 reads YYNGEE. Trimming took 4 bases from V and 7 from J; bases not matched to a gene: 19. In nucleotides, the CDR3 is TGTGCCAGCAGCACTCAGGGGTGGGGGACAGCAAACGGCGGGGAGCTGTTTTTT. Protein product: CASSTQGWGTANGGELFF.

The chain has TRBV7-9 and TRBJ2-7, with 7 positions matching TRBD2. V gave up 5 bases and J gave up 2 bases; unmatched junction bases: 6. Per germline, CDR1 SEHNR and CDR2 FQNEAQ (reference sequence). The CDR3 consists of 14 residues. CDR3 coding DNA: TGTGCCAGCAGCGAGCGGGGATATCCCTACGAGCAGTACTTC. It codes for CASSERGYPYEQYF.

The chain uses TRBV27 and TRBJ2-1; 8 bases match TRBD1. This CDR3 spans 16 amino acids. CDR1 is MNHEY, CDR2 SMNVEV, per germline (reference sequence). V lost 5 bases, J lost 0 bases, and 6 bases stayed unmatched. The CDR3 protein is CASSNRGKSSYNEQFF. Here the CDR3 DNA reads TGTGCCAGCAGTAACAGGGGGAAGAGCTCCTACAATGAGCAGTTCTTC.

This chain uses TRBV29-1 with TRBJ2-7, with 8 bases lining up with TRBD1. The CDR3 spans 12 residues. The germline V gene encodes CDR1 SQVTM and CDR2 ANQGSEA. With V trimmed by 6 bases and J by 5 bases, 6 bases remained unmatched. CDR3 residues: CSVYAGGDEQYF. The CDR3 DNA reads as TGCAGCGTGTACGCAGGGGGCGACGAGCAGTACTTC.

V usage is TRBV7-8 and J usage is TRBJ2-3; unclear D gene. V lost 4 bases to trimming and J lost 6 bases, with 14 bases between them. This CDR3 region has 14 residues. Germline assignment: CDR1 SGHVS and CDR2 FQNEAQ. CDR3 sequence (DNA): TGTGCCAGCAGCTCCCTATCCTCTGTTGATACGCAGTATTTT. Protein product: CASSSLSSVDTQYF.